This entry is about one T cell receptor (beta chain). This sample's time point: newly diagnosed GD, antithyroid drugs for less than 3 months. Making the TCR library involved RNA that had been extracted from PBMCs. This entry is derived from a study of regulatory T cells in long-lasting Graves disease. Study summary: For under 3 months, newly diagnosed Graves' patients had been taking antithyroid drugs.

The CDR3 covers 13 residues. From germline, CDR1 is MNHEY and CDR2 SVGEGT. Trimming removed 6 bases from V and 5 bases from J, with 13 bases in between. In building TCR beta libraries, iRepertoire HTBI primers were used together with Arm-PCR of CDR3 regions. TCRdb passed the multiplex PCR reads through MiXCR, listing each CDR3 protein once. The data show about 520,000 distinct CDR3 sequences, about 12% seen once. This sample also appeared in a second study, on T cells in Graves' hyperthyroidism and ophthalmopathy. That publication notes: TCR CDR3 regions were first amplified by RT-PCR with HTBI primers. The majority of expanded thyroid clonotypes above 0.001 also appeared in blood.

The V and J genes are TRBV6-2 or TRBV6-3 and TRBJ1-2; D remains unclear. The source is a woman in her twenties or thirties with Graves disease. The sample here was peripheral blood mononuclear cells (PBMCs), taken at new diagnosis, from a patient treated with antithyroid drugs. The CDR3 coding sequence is TGTGCCAGCAGGAAGAGGAGTCCTTATGGCTACACCTTC. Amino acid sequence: CASRKRSPYGYTF.